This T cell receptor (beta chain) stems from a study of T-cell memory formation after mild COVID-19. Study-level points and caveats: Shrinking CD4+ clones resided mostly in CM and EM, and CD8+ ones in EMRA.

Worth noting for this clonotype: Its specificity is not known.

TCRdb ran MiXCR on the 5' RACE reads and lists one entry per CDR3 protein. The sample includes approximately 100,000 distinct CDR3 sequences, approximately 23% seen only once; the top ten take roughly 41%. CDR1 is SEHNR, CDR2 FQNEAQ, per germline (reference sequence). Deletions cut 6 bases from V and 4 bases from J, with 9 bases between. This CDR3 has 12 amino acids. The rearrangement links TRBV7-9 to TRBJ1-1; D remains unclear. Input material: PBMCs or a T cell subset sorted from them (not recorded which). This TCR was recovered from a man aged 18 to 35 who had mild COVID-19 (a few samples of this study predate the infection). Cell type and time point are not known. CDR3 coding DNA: TGTGCCAGCAGAGGGTTAGGCACTGAAGCTTTCTTT. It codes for CASRGLGTEAFF.